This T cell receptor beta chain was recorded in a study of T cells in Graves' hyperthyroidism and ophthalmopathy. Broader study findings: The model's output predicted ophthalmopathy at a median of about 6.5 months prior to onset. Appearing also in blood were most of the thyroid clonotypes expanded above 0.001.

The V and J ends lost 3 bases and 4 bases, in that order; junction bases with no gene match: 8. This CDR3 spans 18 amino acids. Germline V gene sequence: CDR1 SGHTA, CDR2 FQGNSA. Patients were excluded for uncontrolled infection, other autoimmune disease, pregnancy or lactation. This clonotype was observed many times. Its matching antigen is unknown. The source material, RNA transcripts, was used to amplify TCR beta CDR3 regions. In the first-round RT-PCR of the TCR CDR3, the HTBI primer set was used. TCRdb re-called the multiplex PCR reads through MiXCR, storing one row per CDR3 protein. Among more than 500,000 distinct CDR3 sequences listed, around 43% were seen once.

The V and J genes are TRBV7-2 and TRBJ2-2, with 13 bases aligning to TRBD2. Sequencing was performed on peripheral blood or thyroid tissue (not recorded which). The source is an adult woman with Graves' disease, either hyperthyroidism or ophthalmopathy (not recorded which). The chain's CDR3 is CASSFGTSGIGRTGELFF. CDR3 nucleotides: TGTGCCAGCAGCTTCGGGACTAGCGGGATAGGTCGCACCGGGGAGCTGTTTTTT.